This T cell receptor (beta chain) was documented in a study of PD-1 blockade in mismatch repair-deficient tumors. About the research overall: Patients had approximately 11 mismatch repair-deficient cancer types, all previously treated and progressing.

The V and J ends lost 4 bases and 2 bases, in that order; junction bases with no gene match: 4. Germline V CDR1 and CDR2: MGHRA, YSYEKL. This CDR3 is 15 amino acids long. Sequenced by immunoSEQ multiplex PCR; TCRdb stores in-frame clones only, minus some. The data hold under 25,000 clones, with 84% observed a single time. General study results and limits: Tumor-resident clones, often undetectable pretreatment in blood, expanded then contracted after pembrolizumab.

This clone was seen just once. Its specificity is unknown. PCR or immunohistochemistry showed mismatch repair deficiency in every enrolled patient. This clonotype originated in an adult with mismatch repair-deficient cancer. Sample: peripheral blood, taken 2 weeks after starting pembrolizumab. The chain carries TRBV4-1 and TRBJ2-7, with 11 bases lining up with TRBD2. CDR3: CASSPTSGIAYEQYF. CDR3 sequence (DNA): TGCGCCAGCAGCCCGACTAGCGGGATAGCCTACGAGCAGTACTTC.